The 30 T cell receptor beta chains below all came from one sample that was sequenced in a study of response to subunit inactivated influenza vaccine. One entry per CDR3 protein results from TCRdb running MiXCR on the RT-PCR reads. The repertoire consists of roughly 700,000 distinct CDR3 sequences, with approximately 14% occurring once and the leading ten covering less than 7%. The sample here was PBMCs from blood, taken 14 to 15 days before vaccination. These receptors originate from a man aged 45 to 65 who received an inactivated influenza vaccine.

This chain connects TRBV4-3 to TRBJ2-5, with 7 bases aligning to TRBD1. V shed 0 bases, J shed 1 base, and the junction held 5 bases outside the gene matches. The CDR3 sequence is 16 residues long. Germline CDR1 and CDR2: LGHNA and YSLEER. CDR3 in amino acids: CASSQDVGTAQETQYF. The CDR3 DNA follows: TGCGCCAGCAGCCAAGATGTGGGGACAGCCCAAGAGACCCAGTACTTC.

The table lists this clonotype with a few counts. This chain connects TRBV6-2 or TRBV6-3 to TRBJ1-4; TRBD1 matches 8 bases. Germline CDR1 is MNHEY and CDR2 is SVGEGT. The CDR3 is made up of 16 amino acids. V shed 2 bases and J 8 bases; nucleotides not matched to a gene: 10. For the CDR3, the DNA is TGTGCCAGCAGTTACGGCTCCGGGACAGGAGGCGAAAAACTGTTTTTT. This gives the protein CASSYGSGTGGEKLFF.

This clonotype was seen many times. CDR3 residues: CASSPPGLAGEETQYF. CDR3 nucleotides: TGTGCCAGCTCACCACCGGGACTAGCGGGGGAGGAGACCCAGTACTTC. The chain has TRBV18 and TRBJ2-5; TRBD2 agrees at 14 bases. V gave up 0 bases and J gave up 5 bases; unmatched junction bases: 2. Per germline, CDR1 KGHSH and CDR2 LQKENI. The CDR3 loop spans 16 amino acids.

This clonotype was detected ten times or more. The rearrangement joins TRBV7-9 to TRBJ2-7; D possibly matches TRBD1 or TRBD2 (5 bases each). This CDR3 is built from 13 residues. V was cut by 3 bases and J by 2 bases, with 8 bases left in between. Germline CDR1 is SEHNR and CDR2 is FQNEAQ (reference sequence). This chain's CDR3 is CASSLGDPYEQYF. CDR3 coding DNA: TGTGCCAGCAGCTTGGGGGATCCCTACGAGCAGTACTTC.

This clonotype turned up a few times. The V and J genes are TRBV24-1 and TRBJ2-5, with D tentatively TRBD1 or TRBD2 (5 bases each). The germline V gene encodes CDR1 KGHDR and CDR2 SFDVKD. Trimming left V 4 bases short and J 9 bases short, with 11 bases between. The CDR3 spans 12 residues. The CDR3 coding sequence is TGTGCCACCAGTGAAGGAAGGGGACCCCAGTACTTC. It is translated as CATSEGRGPQYF.

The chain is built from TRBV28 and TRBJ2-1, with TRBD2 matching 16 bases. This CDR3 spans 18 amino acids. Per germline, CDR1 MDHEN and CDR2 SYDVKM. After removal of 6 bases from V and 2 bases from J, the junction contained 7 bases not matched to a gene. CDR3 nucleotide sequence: TGTGCCAGCAGCTGGGGACTAGCGGGAGGGATAACCTACAATGAGCAGTTCTTC. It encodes CASSWGLAGGITYNEQFF.

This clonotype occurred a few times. The chain's CDR3 is CAIGAGIQETQYF. In nucleotides, the CDR3 is TGTGCCATCGGAGCGGGGATCCAAGAGACCCAGTACTTC. The chain joins TRBV10-3 to TRBJ2-5, with 7 bases aligning to TRBD2. The germline V gene encodes CDR1 ENHRY and CDR2 SYGVKD. This CDR3 contains 13 residues. After removal of 8 bases from V and 1 base from J, the junction contained 4 bases not matched to a gene.

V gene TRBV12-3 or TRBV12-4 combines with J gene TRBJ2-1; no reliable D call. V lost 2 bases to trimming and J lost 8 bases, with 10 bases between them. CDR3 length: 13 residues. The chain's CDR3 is CASSLNMDDEQFF. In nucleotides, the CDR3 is TGTGCCAGCAGTTTAAATATGGACGATGAGCAGTTCTTC.

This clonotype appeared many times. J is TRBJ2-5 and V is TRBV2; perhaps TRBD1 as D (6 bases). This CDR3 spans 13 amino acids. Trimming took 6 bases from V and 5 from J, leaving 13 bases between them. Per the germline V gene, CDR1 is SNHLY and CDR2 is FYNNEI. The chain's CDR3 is CASSPTGLETQYF. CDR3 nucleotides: TGTGCCAGCAGCCCGACAGGATTGGAGACCCAGTACTTC.

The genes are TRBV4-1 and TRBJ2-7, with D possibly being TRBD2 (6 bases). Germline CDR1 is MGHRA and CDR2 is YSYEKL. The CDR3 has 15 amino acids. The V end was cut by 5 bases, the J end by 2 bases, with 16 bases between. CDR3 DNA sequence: TGCGCCAGCAGCGGGTTCGGGACTGGTACCTACGAGCAGTACTTC. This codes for CASSGFGTGTYEQYF.

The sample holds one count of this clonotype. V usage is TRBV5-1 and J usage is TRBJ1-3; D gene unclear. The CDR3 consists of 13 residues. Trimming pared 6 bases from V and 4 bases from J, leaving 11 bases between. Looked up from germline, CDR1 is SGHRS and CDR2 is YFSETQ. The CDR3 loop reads CASTPAGGNTIYF. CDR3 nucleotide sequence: TGCGCCAGCACCCCAGCTGGGGGAAACACCATATATTTT.

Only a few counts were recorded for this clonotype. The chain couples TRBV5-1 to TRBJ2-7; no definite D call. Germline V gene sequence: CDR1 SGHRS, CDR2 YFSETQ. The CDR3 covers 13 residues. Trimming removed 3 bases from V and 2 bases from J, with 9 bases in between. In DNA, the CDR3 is TGCGCCAGCAGCTCAAGACTCGCCTACGAGCAGTACTTC. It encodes CASSSRLAYEQYF. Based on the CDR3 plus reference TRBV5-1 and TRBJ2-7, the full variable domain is KAGVTQTPRYLIKTRGQQVTLSCSPISGHRSVSWYQQTPGQGLQFLFEYFSETQRNKGNFPGRFSGRQFSNSRSEMNVSTLELGDSALYLCASSSRLAYEQYFGPGTRLTVT.

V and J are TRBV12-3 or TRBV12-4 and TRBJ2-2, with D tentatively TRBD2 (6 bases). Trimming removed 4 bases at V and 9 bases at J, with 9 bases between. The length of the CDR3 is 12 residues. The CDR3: CASSWGDRELFF. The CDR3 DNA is TGTGCCAGCAGTTGGGGGGACCGGGAGCTGTTTTTT.

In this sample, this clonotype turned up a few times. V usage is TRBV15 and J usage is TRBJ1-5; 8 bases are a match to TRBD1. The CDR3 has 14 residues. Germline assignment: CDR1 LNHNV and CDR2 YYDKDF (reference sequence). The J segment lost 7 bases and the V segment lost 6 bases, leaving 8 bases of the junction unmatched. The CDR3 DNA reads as TGTGCCACCAGTGGGACAGGCAGCGGACAGCCCCAGCATTTT. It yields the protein CATSGTGSGQPQHF.

The CDR3 DNA reads as TGTGCCTCACGGGTCGGCACCGGGGAGCTGTTTTTT. It codes for CASRVGTGELFF. The rearrangement joins TRBV28 to TRBJ2-2; D call uncertain. This CDR3 has 12 amino acids. The V gene's germline CDR1 is MDHEN and CDR2 SYDVKM. The V gene lost 11 bases and the J gene lost 4 bases, with 11 bases spanning the gap.

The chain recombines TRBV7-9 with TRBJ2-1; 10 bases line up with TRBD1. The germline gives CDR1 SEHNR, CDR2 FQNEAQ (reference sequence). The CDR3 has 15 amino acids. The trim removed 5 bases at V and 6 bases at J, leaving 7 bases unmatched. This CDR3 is CASSPTGGSSNEQFF. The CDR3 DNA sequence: TGTGCCAGCAGCCCGACAGGGGGCTCCAGCAATGAGCAGTTCTTC.

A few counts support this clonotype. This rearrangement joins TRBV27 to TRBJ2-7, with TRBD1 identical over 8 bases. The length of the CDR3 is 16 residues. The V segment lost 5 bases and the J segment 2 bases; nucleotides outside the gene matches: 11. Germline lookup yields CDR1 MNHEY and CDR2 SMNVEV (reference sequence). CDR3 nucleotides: TGTGCCAGCAGTCCGGACAGGGACCTTTTTCCCTACGAGCAGTACTTC. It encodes CASSPDRDLFPYEQYF.

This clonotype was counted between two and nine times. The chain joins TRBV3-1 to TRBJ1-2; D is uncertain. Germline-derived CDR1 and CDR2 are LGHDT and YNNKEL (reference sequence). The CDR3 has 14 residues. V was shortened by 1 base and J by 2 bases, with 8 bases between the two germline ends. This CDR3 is CASSQGRRNYGYTF. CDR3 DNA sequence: TGTGCCAGCAGCCAAGGCAGAAGAAACTATGGCTACACCTTC.

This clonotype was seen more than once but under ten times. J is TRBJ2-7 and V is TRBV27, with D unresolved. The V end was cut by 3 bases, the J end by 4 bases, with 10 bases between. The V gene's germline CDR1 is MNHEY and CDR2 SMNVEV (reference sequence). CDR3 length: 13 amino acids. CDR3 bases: TGTGCCAGCAGTTTGAAGGTCTCATACGAGCAGTACTTC. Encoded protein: CASSLKVSYEQYF.

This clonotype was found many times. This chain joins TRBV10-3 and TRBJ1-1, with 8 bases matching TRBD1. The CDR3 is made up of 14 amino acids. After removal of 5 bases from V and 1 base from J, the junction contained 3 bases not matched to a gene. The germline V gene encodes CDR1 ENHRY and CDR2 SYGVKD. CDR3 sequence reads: CAISRTGQNTEAFF. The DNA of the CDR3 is TGTGCCATCAGTCGGACAGGGCAGAACACTGAAGCTTTCTTT.

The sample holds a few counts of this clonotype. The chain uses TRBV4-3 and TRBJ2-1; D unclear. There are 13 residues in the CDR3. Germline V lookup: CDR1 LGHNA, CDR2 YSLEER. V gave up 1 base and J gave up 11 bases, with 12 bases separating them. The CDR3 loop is CASSQVDHVKQFF. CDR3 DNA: TGCGCCAGCAGCCAAGTGGACCACGTGAAGCAGTTCTTC.

The CDR3 is CASRRLARETQYF. For the CDR3, the DNA is TGTGCCAGCAGAAGACTAGCCCGGGAGACCCAGTACTTC. The chain couples TRBV27 to TRBJ2-5, with 7 bases that match TRBD2. CDR1 and CDR2 (germline): MNHEY, SMNVEV (reference sequence). CDR3 length equals 13 residues. V lost 6 bases to trimming and J lost 5 bases; unmatched junction nucleotides: 6.

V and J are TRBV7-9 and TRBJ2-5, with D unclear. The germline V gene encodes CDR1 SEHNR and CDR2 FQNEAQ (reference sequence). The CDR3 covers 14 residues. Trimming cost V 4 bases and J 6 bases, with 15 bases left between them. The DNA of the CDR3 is TGTGCCAGCAGCTCCGGGTCTCCCCCAAAGACCCAGTACTTC. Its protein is CASSSGSPPKTQYF.

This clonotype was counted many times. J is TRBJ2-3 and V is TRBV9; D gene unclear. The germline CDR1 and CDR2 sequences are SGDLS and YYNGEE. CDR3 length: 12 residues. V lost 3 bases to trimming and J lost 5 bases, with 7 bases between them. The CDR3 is CASSERVDTQYF. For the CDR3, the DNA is TGTGCCAGCAGCGAGAGAGTAGATACGCAGTATTTT.

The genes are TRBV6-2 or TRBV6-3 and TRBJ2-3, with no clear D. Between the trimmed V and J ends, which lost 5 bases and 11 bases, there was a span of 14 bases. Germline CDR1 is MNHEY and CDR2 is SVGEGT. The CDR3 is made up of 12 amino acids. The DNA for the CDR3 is TGTGCCAGCAGTGGGCCGGCCCCTATGCAGTATTTT. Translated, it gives CASSGPAPMQYF.

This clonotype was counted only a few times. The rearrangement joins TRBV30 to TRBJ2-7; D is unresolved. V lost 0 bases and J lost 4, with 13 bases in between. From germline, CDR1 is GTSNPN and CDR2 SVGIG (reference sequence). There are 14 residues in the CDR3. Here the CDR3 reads CAWSVRQGMYEQYF. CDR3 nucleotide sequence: TGTGCCTGGAGTGTGCGGCAAGGGATGTACGAGCAGTACTTC.

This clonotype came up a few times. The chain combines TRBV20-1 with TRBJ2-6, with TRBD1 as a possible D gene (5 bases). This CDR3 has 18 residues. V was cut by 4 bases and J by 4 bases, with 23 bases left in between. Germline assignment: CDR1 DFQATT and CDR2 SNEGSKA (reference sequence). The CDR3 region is CSATPNAGMSSGANVLTF. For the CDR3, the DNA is TGCAGTGCTACCCCGAACGCAGGGATGTCATCCGGGGCCAACGTCCTGACTTTC.

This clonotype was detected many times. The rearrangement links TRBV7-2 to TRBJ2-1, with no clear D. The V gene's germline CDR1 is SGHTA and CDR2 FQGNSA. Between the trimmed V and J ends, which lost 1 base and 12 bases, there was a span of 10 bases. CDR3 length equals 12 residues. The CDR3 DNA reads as TGTGCCAGCAGCTTAGGCGTACGTCGGCAGTTCTTC. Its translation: CASSLGVRRQFF.

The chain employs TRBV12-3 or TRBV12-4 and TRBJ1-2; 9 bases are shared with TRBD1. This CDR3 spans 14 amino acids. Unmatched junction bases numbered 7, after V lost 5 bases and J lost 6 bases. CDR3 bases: TGTGCCAGCAGTACCAGACAGGGGGTGCATGGCTACACCTTC. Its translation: CASSTRQGVHGYTF.

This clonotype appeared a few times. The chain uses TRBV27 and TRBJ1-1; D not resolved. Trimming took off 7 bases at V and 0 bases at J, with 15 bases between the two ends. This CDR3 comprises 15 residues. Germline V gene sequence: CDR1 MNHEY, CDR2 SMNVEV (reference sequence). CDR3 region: CASISIGRMNTEAFF. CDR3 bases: TGTGCCAGCATCTCCATAGGGCGGATGAACACTGAAGCTTTCTTT.